Sequencing of this T cell receptor beta chain was carried out in a study of T cells after posttransplantation cyclophosphamide. The CDR3 spans 14 residues. Germline lookup yields CDR1 SGHTA and CDR2 FQGTGA. Trimming shortened V by 7 bases and J by 7 bases, and 20 bases separated the two germline ends. Many counts were recorded for this clone. Its antigen is currently unknown. Study-level findings and limits: Donor-recipient repertoire similarity was low at 1-2 months, rising over year one.

The protocol was immunoSEQ multiplex PCR, while the TCRdb copy is restricted to in-frame clones and leaves out a portion. This sample comprises about 24,000 clones, none seen once only. The chain couples TRBV7-3 to TRBJ2-7; D gene ambiguous. Source material: PBMCs. The clonotype was recovered from a woman aged 55-69 years in good health, CMV-negative, and a related stem cell transplant donor. CDR3 nucleotides: TGTGCCAGCACCTTTCTCTATGACCTGGAGGAGCAGTACGTC. It encodes CASTFLYDLEEQYV.